This T cell receptor (beta chain) was identified in a study of blood T cell repertoires in COVID-19. Study context: PBMCs, B-cell-depleted T cells, or T cells provided the cDNA or gDNA that made up the material.

Profiling relied on immunoSEQ multiplex PCR, and the TCRdb table lists in-frame clones only, not all of them. The data contain under 250,000 clones, around 78% of them singletons. There are 14 residues in the CDR3. V was pared by 4 bases and J by 6 bases, with 7 bases of the junction left unmatched. Germline assignment: CDR1 SGHKS and CDR2 YYEKEE (reference sequence). Sequencing was performed on peripheral blood. This TCR was recovered from a woman in her seventies with active or convalescent COVID-19. This chain uses TRBV5-5 with TRBJ2-3, with TRBD2 matching 8 bases. The DNA for the CDR3 is TGTGCCAGCAGCCCGGGGGGGTTCGGGGATACGCAGTATTTT. Protein product: CASSPGGFGDTQYF.